Listed below are T cell receptor beta chains from one sample, sequenced in a study of cytomegalovirus exposure and HLA in healthy donors. Generated by immunoSEQ multiplex PCR, the TCRdb table keeps only in-frame clones and is missing some. This table has about 160,000 clones, around nine tenths appearing once. Sample: PBMCs. Receptors originate from a woman aged 18-29 years in good health and CMV-seronegative. CDR3s include the opening cysteine and the closing phenylalanine or tryptophan. The D gene is left open where the match is weak. Clone size appears in some rows only: once, few, many, or a class for an expanded clone.

TRBV18	NA	14	NA	TRBJ2-7	TGTGCCAGCTCACCAGCTTCCCAGTCCTACGAGCAGTACTTC	CASSPASQSYEQYF
TRBV9	TRBD2	17	NA	TRBJ2-5	TGTGCCAGCAGCGTAGGGGGACTAGCGGGGTTACAAGAGACCCAGTACTTC	CASSVGGLAGLQETQYF
TRBV5-4	TRBD1	14	few	TRBJ1-2	TGTGCCAGCAGCAGGGGACAGGCCAGCTATGGCTACACCTTC	CASSRGQASYGYTF
TRBV6-5	NA	14	NA	TRBJ1-3	TGTGCCAGCACCCTAGACAGGTCCGGAAACACCATATATTTT	CASTLDRSGNTIYF
TRBV19	NA	13	NA	TRBJ1-2	TGTGCCAGTAGTCGGGACGGGAGCTATGGCTACACCTTC	CASSRDGSYGYTF
TRBV9	NA	15	once	TRBJ2-3	TGTGCCAGCAGCGTAGAGGACTTACACACAGATACGCAGTATTTT	CASSVEDLHTDTQYF
TRBV5-4	TRBD2	17	few	TRBJ2-3	TGTGCCAGCAGCTTCCTTAGCGGGGGGGCGGGCACAGATACGCAGTATTTT	CASSFLSGGAGTDTQYF
TRBV29-1	TRBD2	15	once	TRBJ2-7	TGCAGCGCCTGGGCTTGGACTAGTGAGTCCTACGAGCAGTACTTC	CSAWAWTSESYEQYF
TRBV9	NA	19	NA	TRBJ2-4	TGTGCCAGCAGCGTAGACGTTAAGGGAGACCTATTAGCCAAAAACATTCAGTACTTC	CASSVDVKGDLLAKNIQYF
TRBV6-5	NA	12	few	TRBJ1-1	TGTGCCAGCAGTCAGGGTTTCGCTGAAGCTTTCTTT	CASSQGFAEAFF
TRBV5-4	TRBD1	15	once	TRBJ1-6	TGTGCCAGCAGCTTGGCTTCAGGGGGCTATTCACCCCTCCACTTT	CASSLASGGYSPLHF
TRBV5-1	TRBD2	20	once	TRBJ2-6	TGCGCCAGCAGCCCGGCCGGACTAGCGGTGGGTGTCTCTGGGGCCAACGTCCTGACTTTC	CASSPAGLAVGVSGANVLTF
TRBV19	NA	13	NA	TRBJ1-5	TGTGCCAGTAGTATAAGCGTCAATCAGCCCCAGCATTTT	CASSISVNQPQHF
TRBV19	NA	15	NA	TRBJ1-5	TGTGCCAGTAGTATATCGACCCCGTTCCAGGAGCCCCAGCATTTT	CASSISTPFQEPQHF
TRBV20-1	TRBD2	11	NA	TRBJ2-7	TGCTCGAGCGGGAGGATCTACGAGCAGTACTTC	CSSGRIYEQYF
TRBV4-3	TRBD1	18	NA	TRBJ1-1	TGCGCCAGCAGCCAAGATAGGGGAAGGACAGGGACCCTCCTTGAAGCTTTCTTT	CASSQDRGRTGTLLEAFF
TRBV7-3	NA	13	NA	TRBJ2-5	TGTGCCAGCAGCTACGGGTCACAAGAGACCCAGTACTTC	CASSYGSQETQYF
TRBV19	NA	16	NA	TRBJ1-1	TGTGCCAGTAGGCATGGGGGAGGAATCGGAAACACTGAAGCTTTCTTT	CASRHGGGIGNTEAFF
TRBV9	NA	17	NA	TRBJ2-6	TGTGCCAGCAGCGTGGGCAGTCGAACCTCTGGGGCCAACGTCCTGACTTTC	CASSVGSRTSGANVLTF
TRBV7-8	NA	17	NA	TRBJ1-4	TGTGCCAGCAGCTATCACGACAGCTTCAGAACTAATGAAAAACTGTTTTTT	CASSYHDSFRTNEKLFF
TRBV5-4	NA	15	NA	TRBJ2-1	TGTGCCAGCAGCTTGGGACCCAGGGGCTACAATGAGCAGTTCTTC	CASSLGPRGYNEQFF
TRBV19	NA	14	NA	TRBJ2-7	TGTGCCAGTAGTTCCCAGACAGGTTTCAACGAGCAGTACTTC	CASSSQTGFNEQYF
TRBV29-1	TRBD1	17	NA	TRBJ2-3	TGCAGCGCAAGGAAAGGGGGCCAAGCAAGGAGAACAGATACGCAGTATTTT	CSARKGGQARRTDTQYF
TRBV7-9	NA	16	NA	TRBJ1-1	TGTGCCAGCAGCTTAACACGGGGAGTGGGCAGCACTGAAGCTTTCTTT	CASSLTRGVGSTEAFF
TRBV29-1	NA	15	NA	TRBJ2-5	TGCAGCGTTGAAGGGTTCGGGATCTTCCAAGAGACCCAGTACTTC	CSVEGFGIFQETQYF
TRBV5-1	TRBD2	15	NA	TRBJ2-1	TGCGCCAGCAGCTTCGAAAGCGGGGGGTACAATGAGCAGTTCTTC	CASSFESGGYNEQFF
TRBV30	NA	17	once	TRBJ1-3	TGTGCCTGGAGGCGTCCACTACAACAGGGAACGGGAAACACCATATATTTT	CAWRRPLQQGTGNTIYF
TRBV7-2	NA	17	NA	TRBJ2-3	TGTGCCAGCAGCTTAGCGCCTTTCCTAGCCGGTCCGAATACGCAGTATTTT	CASSLAPFLAGPNTQYF
TRBV5-6	TRBD1	13	NA	TRBJ2-7	TGTGCCAGCAGAATGACAGGGCGCGACGAGCAGTACTTC	CASRMTGRDEQYF
TRBV6-5	TRBD1	15	once	TRBJ1-1	TGTGCCAGCAGTTACTCGAGGACAGGGAACACTGAAGCTTTCTTT	CASSYSRTGNTEAFF